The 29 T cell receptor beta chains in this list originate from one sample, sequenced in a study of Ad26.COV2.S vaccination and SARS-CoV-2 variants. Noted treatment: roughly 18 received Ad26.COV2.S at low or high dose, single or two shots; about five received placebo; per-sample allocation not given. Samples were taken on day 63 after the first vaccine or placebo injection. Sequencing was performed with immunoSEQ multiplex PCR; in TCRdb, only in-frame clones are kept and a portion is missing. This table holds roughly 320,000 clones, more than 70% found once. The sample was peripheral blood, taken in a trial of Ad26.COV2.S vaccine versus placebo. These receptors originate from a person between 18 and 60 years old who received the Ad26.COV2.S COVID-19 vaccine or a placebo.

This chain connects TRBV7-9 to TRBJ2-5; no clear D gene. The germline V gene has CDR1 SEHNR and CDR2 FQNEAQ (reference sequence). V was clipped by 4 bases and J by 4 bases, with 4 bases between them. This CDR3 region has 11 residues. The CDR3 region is CASSSRETQYF. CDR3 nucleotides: TGTGCCAGCAGCTCGCGAGAGACCCAGTACTTC.

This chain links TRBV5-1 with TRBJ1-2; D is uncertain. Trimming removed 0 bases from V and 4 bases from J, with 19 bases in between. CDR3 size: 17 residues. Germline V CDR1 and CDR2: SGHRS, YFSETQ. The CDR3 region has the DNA TGCGCCAGCAGCTTGGAGGCAGGTTCCAGGACCATCTATGGCTACACCTTC. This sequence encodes CASSLEAGSRTIYGYTF.

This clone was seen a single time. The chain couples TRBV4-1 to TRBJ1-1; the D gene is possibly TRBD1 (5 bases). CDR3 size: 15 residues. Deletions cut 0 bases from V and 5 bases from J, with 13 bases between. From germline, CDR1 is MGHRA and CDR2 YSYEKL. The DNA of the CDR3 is TGCGCCAGCAGCCAAGATATGGGTGGGGGGACTGAAGCTTTCTTT. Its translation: CASSQDMGGGTEAFF.

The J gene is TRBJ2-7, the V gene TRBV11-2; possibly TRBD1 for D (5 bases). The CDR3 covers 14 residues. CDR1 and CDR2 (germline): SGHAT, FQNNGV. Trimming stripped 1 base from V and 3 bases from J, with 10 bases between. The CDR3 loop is CASSLADQGYEQYF. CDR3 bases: TGTGCCAGCAGCTTAGCGGATCAGGGCTACGAGCAGTACTTC.

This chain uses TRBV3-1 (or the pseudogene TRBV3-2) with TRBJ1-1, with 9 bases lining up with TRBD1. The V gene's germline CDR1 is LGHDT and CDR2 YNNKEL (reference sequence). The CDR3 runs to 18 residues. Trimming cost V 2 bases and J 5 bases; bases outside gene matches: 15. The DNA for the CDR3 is TGTGCCAGCAGCCAAAGAAAAATTGCGGGGACAGGGAGAACTGAAGCTTTCTTT. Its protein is CASSQRKIAGTGRTEAFF.

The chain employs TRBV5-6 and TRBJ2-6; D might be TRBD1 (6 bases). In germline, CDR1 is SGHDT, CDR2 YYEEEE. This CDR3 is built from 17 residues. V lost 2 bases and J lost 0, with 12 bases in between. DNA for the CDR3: TGTGCCAGCAGCTTACCAGGGGTTATCTCTGGGGCCAACGTCCTGACTTTC. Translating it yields CASSLPGVISGANVLTF.

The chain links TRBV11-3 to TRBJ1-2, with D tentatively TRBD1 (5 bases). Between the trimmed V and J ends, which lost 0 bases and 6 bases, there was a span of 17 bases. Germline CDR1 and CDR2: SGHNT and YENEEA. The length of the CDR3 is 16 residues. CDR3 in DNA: TGTGCCAGCAGCTTAGATCCCCCTTCGACAGATAATGGCTACACCTTC. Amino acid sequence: CASSLDPPSTDNGYTF.

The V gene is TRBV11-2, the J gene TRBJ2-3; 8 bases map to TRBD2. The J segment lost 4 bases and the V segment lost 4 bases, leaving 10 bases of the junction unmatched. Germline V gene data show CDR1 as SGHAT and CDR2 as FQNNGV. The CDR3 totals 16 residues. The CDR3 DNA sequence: TGTGCCAGCAGCTCGCTACTAGCGGTGGGGGCAGATACGCAGTATTTT. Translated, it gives CASSSLLAVGADTQYF.

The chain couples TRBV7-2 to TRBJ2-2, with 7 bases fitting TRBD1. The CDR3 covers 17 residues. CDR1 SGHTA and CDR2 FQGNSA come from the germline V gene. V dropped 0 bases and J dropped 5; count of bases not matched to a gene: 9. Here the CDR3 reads CASSLASGQPLTGELFF. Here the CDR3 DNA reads TGTGCCAGCAGCTTAGCGTCGGGACAGCCTTTAACCGGGGAGCTGTTTTTT.

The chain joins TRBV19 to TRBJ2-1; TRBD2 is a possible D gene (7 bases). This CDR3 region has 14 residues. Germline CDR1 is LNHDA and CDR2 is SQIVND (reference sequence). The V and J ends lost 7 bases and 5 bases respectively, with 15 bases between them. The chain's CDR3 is CASNGGASNNEQFF. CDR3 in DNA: TGTGCCAGTAATGGGGGGGCAAGTAACAATGAGCAGTTCTTC.

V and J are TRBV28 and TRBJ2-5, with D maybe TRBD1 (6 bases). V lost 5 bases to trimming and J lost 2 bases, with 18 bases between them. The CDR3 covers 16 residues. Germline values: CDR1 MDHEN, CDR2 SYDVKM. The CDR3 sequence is CASSASDTGFQETQYF. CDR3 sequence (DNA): TGTGCCAGCAGTGCCTCCGATACAGGGTTTCAAGAGACCCAGTACTTC.

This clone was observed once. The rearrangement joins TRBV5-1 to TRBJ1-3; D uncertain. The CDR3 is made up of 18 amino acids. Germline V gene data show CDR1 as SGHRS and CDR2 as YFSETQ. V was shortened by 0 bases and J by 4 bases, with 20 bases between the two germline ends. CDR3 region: CASSLGSSGAGGGNTIYF. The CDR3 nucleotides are TGCGCCAGCAGCTTGGGTTCTAGCGGAGCCGGCGGAGGAAACACCATATATTTT.

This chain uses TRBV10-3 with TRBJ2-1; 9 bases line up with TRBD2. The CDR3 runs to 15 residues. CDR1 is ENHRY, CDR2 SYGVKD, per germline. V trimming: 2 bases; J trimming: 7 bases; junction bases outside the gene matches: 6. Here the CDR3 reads CAISEVAGAVNEQFF. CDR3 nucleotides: TGTGCCATCAGTGAGGTAGCGGGGGCCGTAAATGAGCAGTTCTTC.

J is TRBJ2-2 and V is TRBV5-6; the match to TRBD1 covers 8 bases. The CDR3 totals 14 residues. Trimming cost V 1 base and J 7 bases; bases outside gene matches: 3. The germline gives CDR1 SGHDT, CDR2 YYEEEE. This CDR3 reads CASSLTGGHGELFF. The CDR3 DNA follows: TGTGCCAGCAGCTTGACAGGGGGTCACGGGGAGCTGTTTTTT. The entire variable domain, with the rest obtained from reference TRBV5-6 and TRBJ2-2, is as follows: DAGVTQSPTHLIKTRGQQVTLRCSPKSGHDTVSWYQQALGQGPQFIFQYYEEEERQRGNFPDRFSGHQFPNYSSELNVNALLLGDSALYLCASSLTGGHGELFFGEGSRLTVL.

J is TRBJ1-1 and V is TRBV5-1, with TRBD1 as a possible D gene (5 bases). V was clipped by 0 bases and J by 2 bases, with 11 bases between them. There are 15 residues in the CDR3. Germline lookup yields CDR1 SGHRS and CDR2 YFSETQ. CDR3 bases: TGCGCCAGCAGCTTGGGGGGCGGGACCAACACTGAAGCTTTCTTT. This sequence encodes CASSLGGGTNTEAFF.

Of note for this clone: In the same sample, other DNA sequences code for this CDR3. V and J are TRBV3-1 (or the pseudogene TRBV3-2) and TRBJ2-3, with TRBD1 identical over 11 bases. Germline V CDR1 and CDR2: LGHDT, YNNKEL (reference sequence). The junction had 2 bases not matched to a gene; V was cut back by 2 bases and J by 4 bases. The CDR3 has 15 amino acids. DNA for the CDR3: TGTGCCAGCAGCCAAAGGGACAGGGGGTCAGATACGCAGTATTTT. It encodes CASSQRDRGSDTQYF.

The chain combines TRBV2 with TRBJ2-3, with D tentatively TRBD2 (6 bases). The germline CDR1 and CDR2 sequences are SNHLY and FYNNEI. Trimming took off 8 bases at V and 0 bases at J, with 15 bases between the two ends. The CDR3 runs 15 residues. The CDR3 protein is CASGSGPLSTDTQYF. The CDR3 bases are TGTGCCAGCGGAAGCGGGCCCTTGAGCACAGATACGCAGTATTTT.

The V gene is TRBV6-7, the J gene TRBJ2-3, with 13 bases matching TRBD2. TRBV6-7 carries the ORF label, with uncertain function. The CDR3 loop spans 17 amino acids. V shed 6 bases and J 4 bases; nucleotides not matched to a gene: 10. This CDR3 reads CASSDGRLAGGPDTQYF. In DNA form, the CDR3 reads TGTGCCAGCAGCGATGGGAGACTAGCGGGGGGCCCAGATACGCAGTATTTT.

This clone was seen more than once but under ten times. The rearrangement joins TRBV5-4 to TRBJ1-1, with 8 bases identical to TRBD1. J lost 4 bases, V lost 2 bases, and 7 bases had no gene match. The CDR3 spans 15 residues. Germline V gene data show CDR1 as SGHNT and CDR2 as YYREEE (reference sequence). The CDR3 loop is CASSLSVDRGTEAFF. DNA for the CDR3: TGTGCCAGCAGCTTATCAGTCGACAGGGGCACTGAAGCTTTCTTT. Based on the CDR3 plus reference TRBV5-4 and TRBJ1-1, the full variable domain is ETGVTQSPTHLIKTRGQQVTLRCSSQSGHNTVSWYQQALGQGPQFIFQYYREEENGRGNFPPRFSGLQFPNYSSELNVNALELDDSALYLCASSLSVDRGTEAFFGQGTRLTVV.

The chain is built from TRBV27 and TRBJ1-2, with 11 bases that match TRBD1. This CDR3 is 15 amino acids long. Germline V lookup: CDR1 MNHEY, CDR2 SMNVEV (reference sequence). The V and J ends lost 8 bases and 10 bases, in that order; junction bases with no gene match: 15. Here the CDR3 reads CASGQTSDRGRYYTF. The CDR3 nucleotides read TGTGCCAGCGGCCAAACATCGGACAGGGGGCGATACTACACCTTC.

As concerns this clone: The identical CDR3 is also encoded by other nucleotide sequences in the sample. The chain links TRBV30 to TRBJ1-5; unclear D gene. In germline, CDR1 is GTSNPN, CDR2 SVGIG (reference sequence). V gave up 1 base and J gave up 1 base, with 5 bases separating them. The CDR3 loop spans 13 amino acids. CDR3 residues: CAWSEGSNQPQHF. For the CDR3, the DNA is TGTGCCTGGAGTGAGGGAAGCAATCAGCCCCAGCATTTT.

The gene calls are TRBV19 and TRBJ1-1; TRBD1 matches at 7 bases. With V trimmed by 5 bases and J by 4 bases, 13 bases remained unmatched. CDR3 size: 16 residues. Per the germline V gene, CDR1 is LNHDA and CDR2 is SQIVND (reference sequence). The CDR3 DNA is TGTGCCAGTAGTCTCACCGGGACAGACGGTCCCACTGAAGCTTTCTTT. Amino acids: CASSLTGTDGPTEAFF.

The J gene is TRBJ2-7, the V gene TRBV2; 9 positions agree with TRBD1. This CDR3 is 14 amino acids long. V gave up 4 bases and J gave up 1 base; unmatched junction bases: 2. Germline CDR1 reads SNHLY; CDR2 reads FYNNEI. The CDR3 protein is CASSAGTGSYEQYF. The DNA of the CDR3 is TGTGCCAGCAGTGCTGGGACAGGGTCCTACGAGCAGTACTTC.

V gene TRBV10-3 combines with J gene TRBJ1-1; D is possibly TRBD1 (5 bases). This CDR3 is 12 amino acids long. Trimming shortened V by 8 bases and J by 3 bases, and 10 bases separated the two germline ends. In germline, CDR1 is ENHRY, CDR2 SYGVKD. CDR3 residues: CAIRSTDTEAFF. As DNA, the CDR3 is TGTGCCATCCGGTCGACAGACACTGAAGCTTTCTTT.

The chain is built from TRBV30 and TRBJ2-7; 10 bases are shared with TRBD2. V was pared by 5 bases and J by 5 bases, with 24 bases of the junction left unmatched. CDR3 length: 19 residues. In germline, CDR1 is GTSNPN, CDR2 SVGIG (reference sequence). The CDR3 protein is CAWSPPRSSGGLSPHEQYF. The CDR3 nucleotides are TGTGCCTGGTCCCCCCCGAGAAGTAGCGGGGGGCTTTCTCCCCACGAGCAGTACTTC. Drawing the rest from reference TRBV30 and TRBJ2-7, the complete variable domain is SQTIHQWPATLVQPVGSPLSLECTVEGTSNPNLYWYRQAAGRGLQLLFYSVGIGQISSEVPQNLSASRPQDRQFILSSKKLLLSDSGFYLCAWSPPRSSGGLSPHEQYFGPGTRLTVT.

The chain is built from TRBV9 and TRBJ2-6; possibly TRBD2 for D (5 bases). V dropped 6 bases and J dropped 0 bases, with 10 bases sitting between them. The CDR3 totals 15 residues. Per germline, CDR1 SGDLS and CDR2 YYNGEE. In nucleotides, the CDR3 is TGTGCCAGCACCTCCGGGGTCTCTGGGGCCAACGTCCTGACTTTC. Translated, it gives CASTSGVSGANVLTF.

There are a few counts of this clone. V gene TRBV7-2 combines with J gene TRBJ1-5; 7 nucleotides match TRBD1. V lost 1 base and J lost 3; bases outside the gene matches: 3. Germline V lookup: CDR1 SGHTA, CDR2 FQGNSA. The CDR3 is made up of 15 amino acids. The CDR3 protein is CASSLVRGPNQPQHF. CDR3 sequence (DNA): TGTGCCAGCAGCTTAGTTAGGGGGCCCAATCAGCCCCAGCATTTT. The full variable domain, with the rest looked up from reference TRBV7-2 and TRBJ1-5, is GAGVSQSPSNKVTEKGKDVELRCDPISGHTALYWYRQSLGQGLEFLIYFQGNSAPDKSGLPSDRFSAERTGGSVSTLTIQRTQQEDSAVYLCASSLVRGPNQPQHFGDGTRLSIL.

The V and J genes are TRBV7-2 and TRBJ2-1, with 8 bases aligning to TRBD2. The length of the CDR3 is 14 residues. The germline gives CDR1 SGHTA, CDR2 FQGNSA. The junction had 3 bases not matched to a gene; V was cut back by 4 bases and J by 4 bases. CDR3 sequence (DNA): TGTGCCAGCAGCTCGGGGGGGACATACAATGAGCAGTTCTTC. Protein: CASSSGGTYNEQFF. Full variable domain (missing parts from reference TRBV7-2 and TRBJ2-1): GAGVSQSPSNKVTEKGKDVELRCDPISGHTALYWYRQSLGQGLEFLIYFQGNSAPDKSGLPSDRFSAERTGGSVSTLTIQRTQQEDSAVYLCASSSGGTYNEQFFGPGTRLTVL.

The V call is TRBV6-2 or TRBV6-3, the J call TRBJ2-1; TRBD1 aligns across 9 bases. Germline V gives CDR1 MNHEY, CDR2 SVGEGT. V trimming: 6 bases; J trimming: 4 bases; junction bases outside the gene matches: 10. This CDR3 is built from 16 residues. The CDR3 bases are TGTGCCAGCAGCATAGGGGGGACAGGGCTATACAATGAGCAGTTCTTC. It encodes CASSIGGTGLYNEQFF.